This T cell receptor beta chain stems from a study of blood T cell repertoires in COVID-19. Using immunoSEQ multiplex PCR, the repertoire was profiled, and TCRdb retains in-frame clones only, with some absent. Of 230,000 or so clones listed, 88% are singletons. Participants were placed into cohorts based on the clinical history they reported. CDR3 size: 12 residues. Trimming left V 7 bases short and J 6 bases short, with 13 bases between. Germline loops: CDR1 SNHLY, CDR2 FYNNEI. The sample taken for sequencing was PBMCs or T cells enriched from blood (not recorded which). The source of this sequence is a woman in her 30s who had recovered from COVID-19. This chain links TRBV2 with TRBJ2-7; D might be TRBD2 (5 bases). CDR3 coding DNA: TGTGCCAGCACAGCCTTCACTAGCGAGCAGTACTTC. Its protein is CASTAFTSEQYF. The variable domain in full, completed from reference TRBV2 and TRBJ2-7, reads EPEVTQTPSHQVTQMGQEVILRCVPISNHLYFYWYRQILGQKVEFLVSFYNNEISEKSEIFDDQFSVERPDGSNFTLKIRSTKLEDSAMYFCASTAFTSEQYFGPGTRLTVT.